The present T cell receptor beta chain was sequenced within a study of monozygotic twins with inflammatory bowel disease. General observations from the study: IBD patients shared fewer clonotypes with other individuals than healthy twins, especially patients with disease activity signs.

The authors isolated total RNA from whole blood without sorting T cells. Worth noting for this clonotype: Antigen unknown.

CDR3 length: 14 amino acids. Germline V lookup: CDR1 ENHRY, CDR2 SYGVKD. TCRalpha and TCRbeta cDNA went through nested PCRs of around 16 and 10 cycles, two in total. TCRdb re-called the 5' RACE reads and shows each CDR3 protein once, DNA omitted. The clone table shows about 160,000 distinct CDR3 sequences, with the ten largest holding approximately 7.4%. This clonotype was obtained from a human donor with ulcerative colitis or Crohn's disease, or a healthy co-twin of an affected twin (not recorded which). The specimen sequenced was blood. This chain joins TRBV10-3 and TRBJ1-1; without DNA, the TCRdb call of TRBD1 cannot be checked. The CDR3 spells CAIRPGPENTEAFF.